The 12 T cell receptor delta chains presented below share a single source sample, sequenced in a study of γδ T cells in repeated Plasmodium falciparum infection. Flow sorting of PBMC yielded separate Vgamma9/Vdelta2+ and Vdelta2-negative gammadelta T cell populations for bulk repertoire analysis. TCRdb re-analyzed the multiplex PCR reads via CATT. This table has 85,000 to 100,000 delta-chain clones, 0.98% appearing once. Material for sequencing was gamma-delta T cells from blood. These receptor sequences come from a pool of human donors (malaria-infected and uninfected, not separated).

To note about this clone: TCRdb's listed protein matches a much larger clone and diverges from this DNA's translation at residue 5, likely through a read error; the protein shown comes from the DNA. The chain links TRDV2 to TRDJ1; 11 positions agree with TRDD3. TCRdb records no J gene; here it was assigned by comparing the DNA to germline. V was clipped by 2 bases and J by 1 base; unmatched bases: 5. Germline-derived CDR1 and CDR2 are GEAIGNYY and EKD. The CDR3 sequence is 16 residues long. The CDR3 sequence: CACDIGGYASTDKLIF. CDR3 sequence (DNA): TGTGCCTGTGACATTGGGGGATACGCCTCCACCGATAAACTCATCTTT.

There are many counts of this clone. The chain couples TRDV1 to TRDJ1; TRDD3 aligns across 9 bases. CDR3 size: 18 residues. Trimming took 4 bases from V and 6 from J; bases not matched to a gene: 18. CDR1 and CDR2 from the germline V gene are TSWWSYY and QGS. In DNA form, the CDR3 reads TGTGCTCTTGGGGCTCCGCGGCCTATACTGGGGGACGCCCATAAACTCATCTTT. Its translation is CALGAPRPILGDAHKLIF.

The table lists this clone with many counts. The mismatch at residue 11 between this DNA's translation and the TCRdb protein of a much larger clone likely reflects a read error; the protein shown is translated from the DNA. DNA for the CDR3: TGTGCCTGTGACACTGGGGGTCCCCGTGGGGAACTCATCTTT. It specifies CACDTGGPRGELIF. The chain uses TRDV2 and TRDJ1, with D possibly TRDD3 on 6 matching bases. This CDR3 spans 14 amino acids. V lost 1 base, J lost 9 bases, and 17 bases lay in between. CDR1 is GEAIGNYY and CDR2 is EKD in the germline V gene.

This clone was seen repeatedly, ten times or more. TCRdb's protein, taken from a much larger clone, differs from this DNA's translation at residue 16, likely owing to a read error; the protein displayed comes from the DNA. V gene TRDV2 combines with J gene TRDJ1, with 12 bases aligning to TRDD3. Germline CDR1 and CDR2: GEAIGNYY and EKD. This CDR3 is 17 amino acids long. CDR3 coding DNA: TGTGCCTGTGACACACTGGATACTGGGGGATACACCGATAAACTCACCTTT. Residues: CACDTLDTGGYTDKLTF.

As for this clone: A much larger clone differs from this one at a single base, so this may be a read error. There is no J gene call, but TRDV1 is given as the V gene. The CDR3 consists of 22 residues. Germline V gene sequence: CDR1 TSWWSYY, CDR2 QGS. CDR3 loop: CALVTLAQSSSVGTSLTAQLFF. For the CDR3, the DNA is TGTGCTCTTGTAACCTTAGCCCAGTCGAGTTCCGTGGGAACCTCTTTGACAGCACAACTCTTCTTC.

This clone was found many times. Other DNA sequences within the sample encode an identical CDR3. The chain combines TRDV1 with TRDJ1; TRDD2 matches at 9 bases. The ends lost 1 base at V and 0 bases at J; junction bases unmatched: 48. CDR3 length: 31 amino acids. The germline gives CDR1 TSWWSYY, CDR2 QGS. The CDR3 loop is CALGEHRGLLPSYLHPYRPLLVRGYTDKLIF. CDR3 bases: TGTGCTCTTGGGGAACATCGGGGCCTCCTTCCTTCCTACCTCCACCCTTACCGACCCCTTTTGGTGAGGGGGTACACCGATAAACTCATCTTT.

This clone was observed a few times. TCRdb pairs this DNA with a much larger clone's protein that differs at residue 12, likely a read error; the protein shown was translated from the DNA. V usage is TRDV2 and J usage is TRDJ1; TRDD3 agrees at 7 bases. Matching the DNA to germline supplied the J gene, which TCRdb does not give. V lost 3 bases, J lost 0 bases, and 27 bases stayed unmatched. Germline V lookup: CDR1 GEAIGNYY, CDR2 EKD. The CDR3 has 22 amino acids. The CDR3 sequence is CACDALGDRDTTLALYTDKLIF. Written as DNA, the CDR3 is TGTGCCTGTGACGCGCTAGGAGATCGGGATACTACTCTCGCTTTGTACACCGATAAACTCATCTTT.

This clone was found a few times. The TCRdb protein, from a much larger clone, departs from this DNA's translation at residue 13, likely by read error; the protein shown derives from the DNA. The J gene is TRDJ1, the V gene TRDV2; 12 bases line up with TRDD3. The CDR3 has 18 residues. From germline, CDR1 is GEAIGNYY and CDR2 EKD. J gave up 3 bases and V 2 bases, and 12 bases lay outside the gene matches. Here the CDR3 reads CACDKKYWGILVADKLIF. The CDR3 coding sequence is TGTGCCTGTGACAAGAAGTACTGGGGGATACTGGTAGCCGATAAACTCATCTTT.

In the case of this clone: TCRdb shows a much larger clone's protein in place of this DNA's translation, and the two differ at residue 10, likely through a read error; the protein shown is translated from the DNA. The CDR3 region is CACDTVALGVRYTDKLIF. The CDR3 nucleotides read TGTGCCTGTGACACCGTCGCACTGGGGGTCCGGTACACCGATAAACTCATCTTT. The chain carries TRDV2 and TRDJ1, with 8 nucleotides matching TRDD3. The J gene comes from matching the DNA to germline here; TCRdb lacks it. The junction had 11 bases not matched to a gene; V was cut back by 0 bases and J by 0 bases. Germline V gene lookup returns CDR1 GEAIGNYY and CDR2 EKD. There are 18 residues in the CDR3.

On this clone: A far larger clone is one nucleotide away, so this likely arose from a read error. Additional DNA sequences in this sample encode the identical CDR3. The V and J genes are TRDV2 and TRDJ1; 7 bases map to TRDD3. As TCRdb names no J gene, one was assigned here on the basis of a DNA match to germline. Per germline, CDR1 GEAIGNYY and CDR2 EKD. The CDR3 contains 16 residues. The CDR3 loop is CACDTLGAQYTDKLIF. Written as DNA, the CDR3 is TGTGCTTGTGACACGCTGGGGGCTCAGTACACCGATAAACTCATCTTT.

This clone was observed a few times. Since a far larger clone is one base different, this is likely a read error. Other DNA sequences within the sample encode an identical CDR3. J is TRDJ2 and V is TRDV1; the match to TRDD3 covers 12 bases. Because TCRdb records no J gene, it was assigned here through a match of the DNA to germline. Per the germline V gene, CDR1 is TSWWSYY and CDR2 is QGS. The CDR3 has 25 amino acids. The CDR3 protein is CALGELVLEYWGIPGLWALTAQLFF. In DNA form, the CDR3 reads TGCGCTCTTGGGGAACTCGTCCTCGAGTACTGGGGGATACCTGGACTCTGGGCTTTGACAGCACAACTCTTCTTT.

At least ten counts were recorded for this clone. TCRdb's entry gives the protein of a much larger clone, which mismatches this DNA's translation at residue 13, likely from a read error; the protein reported here is translated from the DNA. A V gene of TRDV2 was called, but no J gene was assigned. The CDR3 loop spans 14 amino acids. Germline V CDR1 and CDR2: GEAIGNYY, EKD. This CDR3 is CACDTVLYTDKLTF. CDR3 DNA: TGTGCCTGTGACACCGTTTTGTACACCGATAAACTCACCTTT.